Below are 19 T cell receptor beta chains sequenced from a single sample in a study of T cell responses to AZD1222 COVID-19 vaccine. The data were produced by immunoSEQ multiplex PCR, yet TCRdb's version contains in-frame clones alone and is incomplete. This table holds under 80,000 clones, around 82% found once. Here the sequenced sample was peripheral blood, taken 28 days after the second AZD1222 dose. Receptors originate from an adult who received the AZD1222 COVID-19 vaccine.

This clone was picked up a small number of times. V gene TRBV29-1 combines with J gene TRBJ2-7, with 7 bases fitting TRBD1. In germline, CDR1 is SQVTM, CDR2 ANQGSEA. This CDR3 is 12 amino acids long. V gave up 4 bases and J gave up 2 bases; unmatched junction bases: 2. The CDR3 bases are TGCAGCGTTGGGACAGGACCCTACGAGCAGTACTTC. Amino acids: CSVGTGPYEQYF.

This clone was detected a few times. The V and J genes are TRBV9 and TRBJ2-2, with TRBD1 matching 8 bases. The CDR3 consists of 13 residues. The ends lost 7 bases at V and 3 bases at J; junction bases unmatched: 2. Germline loops: CDR1 SGDLS, CDR2 YYNGEE. The CDR3 DNA reads TGTGCCAGCGCGGACAGGGACACCGGGGAGCTGTTTTTT. It specifies CASADRDTGELFF. Together with reference TRBV9 and TRBJ2-2, the CDR3 gives the full variable domain: DSGVTQTPKHLITATGQRVTLRCSPRSGDLSVYWYQQSLDQGLQFLIQYYNGEERAKGNILERFSAQQFPDLHSELNLSSLELGDSALYFCASADRDTGELFFGEGSRLTVL.

In this sample, this clone turned up once. The chain combines TRBV6-5 with TRBJ2-6; D call uncertain. The V end lost 0 bases, the J end lost 0 bases, and 6 bases lay between the germline ends. The CDR3 runs to 16 residues. Germline V lookup: CDR1 MNHEY, CDR2 SVGAGI. The CDR3 DNA reads TGTGCCAGCAGTTACTCCCAATTCTCTGGGGCCAACGTCCTGACTTTC. This codes for CASSYSQFSGANVLTF.

The chain carries TRBV5-4 and TRBJ2-1, with a weak D call TRBD1 (5 bases). Trimming left V 0 bases short and J 0 bases short, with 7 bases between. Germline CDR1 is SGHNT and CDR2 is YYREEE (reference sequence). The CDR3 is made up of 15 amino acids. CDR3 amino acids: CASSLGQGSYNEQFF. DNA for the CDR3: TGTGCCAGCAGCTTGGGTCAGGGCTCCTACAATGAGCAGTTCTTC.

This clone has more than one count but fewer than ten. The chain combines TRBV19 with TRBJ1-6; TRBD1 is a possible D gene (5 bases). The V gene's germline CDR1 is LNHDA and CDR2 SQIVND (reference sequence). The CDR3 totals 14 residues. The ends were cut back, 4 bases at V and 7 bases at J, with 11 bases in the middle. Written as DNA, the CDR3 is TGTGCCAGTAGTACCGGGACGCCCAATTCACCCCTCCACTTT. It encodes CASSTGTPNSPLHF.

This clone appeared a few times. This chain joins TRBV28 and TRBJ2-7; 13 nucleotides line up with TRBD2. V was pared by 4 bases and J by 2 bases, with 5 bases of the junction left unmatched. Germline loops: CDR1 MDHEN, CDR2 SYDVKM. CDR3 length: 16 amino acids. The CDR3 region is CASSSIGLAGAYEQYF. The DNA of the CDR3 is TGTGCCAGCAGTTCGATCGGACTAGCGGGAGCCTACGAGCAGTACTTC. Filled out from reference TRBV28 and TRBJ2-7, the complete variable domain reads DVKVTQSSRYLVKRTGEKVFLECVQDMDHENMFWYRQDPGLGLRLIYFSYDVKMKEKGDIPEGYSVSREKKERFSLILESASTNQTSMYLCASSSIGLAGAYEQYFGPGTRLTVT.

This clone has just one count. The rearrangement uses TRBV28 and TRBJ2-7; D is perhaps TRBD1 or TRBD2 (5 bases each). Between the trimmed V and J ends, which lost 3 bases and 5 bases, there was a span of 14 bases. From germline, CDR1 is MDHEN and CDR2 SYDVKM. The CDR3 is 14 amino acids. The CDR3 DNA follows: TGTGCCAGCAGTTTTTCGGAGAGGGGCCACGAGCAGTACTTC. It specifies CASSFSERGHEQYF.

CDR3 region: CASSIIAGAPDTQYF. CDR3 in DNA: TGTGCCAGCAGCATTATAGCGGGAGCCCCAGATACGCAGTATTTT. The chain uses TRBV7-2 and TRBJ2-3; 9 positions agree with TRBD2. CDR3 length: 15 amino acids. The germline V gene has CDR1 SGHTA and CDR2 FQGNSA. The V segment lost 5 bases and the J segment 4 bases; nucleotides outside the gene matches: 7.

The chain combines TRBV5-6 with TRBJ1-2; D may be TRBD1 (5 bases). CDR3 length: 12 amino acids. V was trimmed by 4 bases and J by 8 bases, leaving 12 bases between them. Germline CDR1 reads SGHDT; CDR2 reads YYEEEE. The CDR3 loop reads CASSVGVGGYTF. In nucleotides, the CDR3 is TGTGCCAGCAGCGTAGGGGTGGGCGGCTACACCTTC.

This chain joins TRBV6-5 and TRBJ2-7, with D possibly being TRBD2 (6 bases). Trimming took 4 bases from V and 6 from J, leaving 10 bases between them. This CDR3 comprises 12 residues. CDR1 MNHEY and CDR2 SVGAGI come from the germline V gene. The CDR3 region has the DNA TGTGCCAGCAGTTCCCCCGGGAGCGAGCAGTACTTC. Translation gives CASSSPGSEQYF.

The rearrangement uses TRBV6-5 and TRBJ2-7, with 9 bases lining up with TRBD1. The CDR3 is 13 residues long. With V trimmed by 8 bases and J by 2 bases, 4 bases remained unmatched. Per the germline V gene, CDR1 is MNHEY and CDR2 is SVGAGI. The CDR3 loop is CASGQGPTYEQYF. The DNA for the CDR3 is TGTGCCAGCGGACAGGGGCCAACCTACGAGCAGTACTTC.

The chain employs TRBV10-3 and TRBJ1-1; 7 positions agree with TRBD1. V dropped 6 bases and J dropped 4; count of bases not matched to a gene: 20. CDR1 and CDR2 from the germline V gene are ENHRY and SYGVKD. The length of the CDR3 is 18 residues. DNA for the CDR3: TGTGCCATCAGCCGAACTACAACAGGGGCCGGAGGTATCACTGAAGCTTTCTTT. Translation gives CAISRTTTGAGGITEAFF.

The sample holds one count of this clone. The CDR3 is CASNRAGGPMDTQYF. The DNA of the CDR3 is TGTGCCAGCAACCGAGCGGGAGGGCCGATGGATACGCAGTATTTT. This chain links TRBV9 with TRBJ2-3; 10 bases agree with TRBD2. V was clipped by 6 bases and J by 6 bases; unmatched bases: 10. The CDR3 length is 15 residues. Germline V gene sequence: CDR1 SGDLS, CDR2 YYNGEE.

The rearrangement uses TRBV20-1 and TRBJ1-1; unclear D gene. Per germline, CDR1 DFQATT and CDR2 SNEGSKA (reference sequence). The V and J ends lost 6 bases and 11 bases respectively, with 7 bases between them. The CDR3 runs to 8 residues. CDR3 nucleotides: TGCAGTGCCGTAAACGCTTTCTTT. Translation: CSAVNAFF.

The chain links TRBV4-2 to TRBJ2-5, with 9 bases matching TRBD2. The CDR3 has 17 residues. The V segment lost 0 bases and the J segment 2 bases; nucleotides outside the gene matches: 7. In germline, CDR1 is LGHNA, CDR2 YNFKEQ. The CDR3 DNA follows: TGTGCCAGCAGCCAAGACACATCAGCGGGAGGACAAGAGACCCAGTACTTC. This translates into CASSQDTSAGGQETQYF.

This chain uses TRBV9 with TRBJ2-5; 9 bases fit TRBD1. Germline-derived CDR1 and CDR2 are SGDLS and YYNGEE. After removal of 0 bases from V and 4 bases from J, the junction contained 7 bases not matched to a gene. The CDR3 spans 16 residues. The CDR3 loop is CASSVGPTGGAETQYF. DNA for the CDR3: TGTGCCAGCAGCGTAGGTCCGACAGGGGGGGCAGAGACCCAGTACTTC.

The chain employs TRBV15 and TRBJ2-3, with 7 nucleotides matching TRBD2. The CDR3 loop spans 13 amino acids. V shed 7 bases, J shed 4 bases, and the junction held 5 bases outside the gene matches. CDR1 LNHNV and CDR2 YYDKDF come from the germline V gene (reference sequence). The CDR3: CATTWGGADTQYF. The CDR3 DNA reads as TGTGCCACCACCTGGGGGGGTGCAGATACGCAGTATTTT.

The chain recombines TRBV7-9 with TRBJ1-1; 8 bases align to TRBD1. CDR3 length equals 19 residues. Germline V gene data show CDR1 as SEHNR and CDR2 as FQNEAQ (reference sequence). Trimming at V came to 5 bases and at J to 0 bases, leaving 17 bases not matched to a gene. The CDR3 DNA reads TGTGCCAGCAGCCCAAATGGACCCCGGGACAGGAGGTTGAACACTGAAGCTTTCTTT. This encodes CASSPNGPRDRRLNTEAFF.

V usage is TRBV4-2 and J usage is TRBJ2-7; tentatively, D is TRBD2 (7 bases). With 1 base removed from V and 5 bases from J, the gap between germline ends came to 24 bases. CDR1 and CDR2 from the germline V gene are LGHNA and YNFKEQ. The length of the CDR3 is 18 residues. CDR3 residues: CASSQVRGGTSVTHEQYF. In DNA form, the CDR3 reads TGTGCCAGCAGCCAAGTCCGAGGGGGTACTAGCGTTACGCACGAGCAGTACTTC.